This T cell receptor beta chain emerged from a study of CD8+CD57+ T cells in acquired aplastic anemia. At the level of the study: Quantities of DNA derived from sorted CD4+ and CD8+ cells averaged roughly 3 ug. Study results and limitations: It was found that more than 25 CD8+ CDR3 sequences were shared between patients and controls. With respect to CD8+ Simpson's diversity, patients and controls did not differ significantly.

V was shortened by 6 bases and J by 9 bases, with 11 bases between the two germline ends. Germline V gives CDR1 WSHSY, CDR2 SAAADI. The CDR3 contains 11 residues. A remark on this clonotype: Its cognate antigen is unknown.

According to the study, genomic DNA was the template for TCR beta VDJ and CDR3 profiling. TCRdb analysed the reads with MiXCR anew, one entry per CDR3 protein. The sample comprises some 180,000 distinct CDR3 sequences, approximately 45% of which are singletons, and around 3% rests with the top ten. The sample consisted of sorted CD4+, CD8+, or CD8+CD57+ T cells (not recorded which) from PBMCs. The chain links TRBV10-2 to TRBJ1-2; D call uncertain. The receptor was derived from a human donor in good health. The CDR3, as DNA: TGCGCCAGCAGGGACGGATCCAGCTACACCTTC. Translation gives CASRDGSSYTF.